The T cell receptor beta chain described here comes from a study of cytomegalovirus exposure and HLA in healthy donors. The PCR used 60 Vbeta and 13 Jbeta primers. Clones were sequenced by immunoSEQ multiplex PCR, and TCRdb holds only the in-frame ones, with some missing. The table includes around 150,000 clones, roughly 80% detected once. Overall study results and limits: Cytomegalovirus status, reportedly, was diagnosed with high specificity and sensitivity by the classifier.

On this clone itself: Its antigen is undetermined.

This CDR3 spans 18 amino acids. V was pared by 5 bases and J by 0 bases, with 20 bases between. Germline CDR1 is SEHNR and CDR2 is FQNEAQ (reference sequence). This clonotype was sampled from a male donor in good health and CMV-seropositive. This sequence joins TRBV7-9 and TRBJ1-5; possible D gene TRBD1, 6 bases. Sequenced input: PBMCs. The CDR3 nucleotides are TGTGCCAGCAGCCCTGGGGGGGCGACCGCTTATAGCAATCAGCCCCAGCATTTT. Protein sequence: CASSPGGATAYSNQPQHF.